A selection of T cell receptor beta chains follows, all from one sample in a study of radiotherapy plus CTLA-4 blockade in lung cancer. Sequencing used immunoSEQ multiplex PCR; TCRdb keeps in-frame clones, though not all of them. The sample yields tens of thousands of clones, just under 85% seen once. The source material was peripheral blood, sampled from a patient treated with radiotherapy plus ipilimumab. Receptors originate from a human donor with non-small cell lung cancer whose response to radiotherapy plus ipilimumab could not be evaluated. Both conserved end residues are part of each CDR3. The D gene is left open where the match is weak. Rows may omit the clone size; those that give it use once, few, many or a size class.

size	J	D	V	CDR3	DNA
NA	TRBJ2-3	NA	TRBV7-2	CASSSGRPSTDTQYF	TGTGCCAGCAGCAGCGGACGGCCTAGCACAGATACGCAGTATTTT
NA	TRBJ1-1	NA	TRBV27	CASRAGSRTEAFF	TGTGCCAGCAGAGCAGGGTCGCGCACTGAAGCTTTCTTT
NA	TRBJ1-2	NA	TRBV6-5	CASSQRQVANYGYTF	TGTGCCAGCAGTCAAAGACAAGTGGCTAACTATGGCTACACCTTC
NA	TRBJ2-7	NA	TRBV4-3	CASSQDSDSYEQYF	TGCGCCAGCAGCCAAGACTCCGACTCCTACGAGCAGTACTTC
NA	TRBJ2-3	NA	TRBV10-3	CAIRDVGGGARDTQYF	TGTGCCATCAGGGACGTAGGTGGGGGGGCAAGGGATACGCAGTATTTT
NA	TRBJ2-5	TRBD2	TRBV5-1	CASSHEAGGRETQYF	TGCGCCAGCAGCCATGAAGCGGGAGGCCGGGAGACCCAGTACTTC
NA	TRBJ1-2	NA	TRBV29-1	CSVPPRTEEVGYTF	TGCAGCGTCCCACCCCGGACAGAAGAGGTAGGCTACACCTTC
NA	TRBJ2-7	NA	TRBV21-1	CARNSGTRRKYEQYF	TGTGCCAGAAACTCCGGGACTAGAAGGAAGTACGAGCAGTACTTC
NA	TRBJ1-6	TRBD1	TRBV6-6	CASRGTGGPQLPLHF	TGTGCCAGCAGGGGGACAGGGGGCCCACAGTTACCCCTCCACTTT
NA	TRBJ1-5	TRBD1	TRBV6-5	CASSSGQGGQPQHF	TGTGCCAGCAGTTCGGGACAGGGTGGACAGCCCCAGCATTTT
NA	TRBJ1-4	NA	TRBV5-5	CASSLSGTTNEKLFF	TGTGCCAGCAGCTTATCAGGGACAACTAATGAAAAACTGTTTTTT
once	TRBJ1-1	NA	TRBV5-1	CASSLRGATEAFF	TGCGCCAGCAGCTTGCGCGGGGCTACTGAAGCTTTCTTT
NA	TRBJ2-7	TRBD2	TRBV11-2	CASRSLAGVFGQYF	TGTGCCAGCCGTAGCTTAGCGGGAGTTTTTGGGCAGTACTTC
NA	TRBJ2-5	NA	TRBV28	CASSFHREQETQYF	TGTGCCAGCAGTTTCCACAGGGAACAAGAGACCCAGTACTTC
NA	TRBJ2-1	TRBD2	TRBV7-3	CASSLTTSGRDLYNEQFF	TGTGCCAGCAGCTTAACGACTAGCGGGAGGGACCTCTACAATGAGCAGTTCTTC
NA	TRBJ2-1	TRBD1	TRBV7-2	CASTTRTGINNEQFF	TGTGCCAGCACCACCCGGACAGGGATAAACAATGAGCAGTTCTTC
once	TRBJ2-7	NA	TRBV7-9	CASSLAASYEQYF	TGTGCCAGCAGCTTAGCGGCCTCCTACGAGCAGTACTTC
NA	TRBJ1-1	TRBD1	TRBV29-1	CSVAGGGWSYTEAFF	TGCAGCGTTGCAGGGGGCGGGTGGTCGTACACTGAAGCTTTCTTT
NA	TRBJ2-1	TRBD2	TRBV6-4	CASSETGGNDEQFF	TGTGCCAGCAGTGAAACCGGGGGGAACGATGAGCAGTTCTTC
NA	TRBJ1-5	NA	TRBV5-6	CASSSIQAPNQPQHF	TGTGCCAGCAGCTCCATTCAGGCACCGAATCAGCCCCAGCATTTT
NA	TRBJ1-1	NA	TRBV5-1	CASSFGETAINTEAFF	TGCGCCAGCAGTTTTGGGGAGACTGCGATTAACACTGAAGCTTTCTTT
NA	TRBJ1-5	NA	TRBV4-1	CASSPLGTPGQPQHF	TGCGCCAGCAGCCCCCTAGGCACTCCCGGTCAGCCCCAGCATTTT
NA	TRBJ1-6	NA	TRBV9	CASSVTENSPLHF	TGTGCCAGCAGCGTAACGGAGAATTCACCCCTCCACTTT
NA	TRBJ2-7	NA	TRBV4-2	CASSQEDSSYEQYF	TGTGCCAGCAGCCAGGAAGACAGCTCCTACGAGCAGTACTTC
NA	TRBJ1-3	TRBD1	TRBV27	CASSAKGAGNTIYF	TGTGCCAGCAGTGCAAAGGGGGCCGGAAACACCATATATTTT
NA	TRBJ2-7	NA	TRBV5-1	CASSEDPGLEQYF	TGCGCCAGCAGCGAAGACCCAGGTCTCGAGCAGTACTTC
NA	TRBJ2-7	TRBD2	TRBV6-5	CASSYSGLAGEAQYF	TGTGCCAGCAGTTACTCAGGACTAGCGGGAGAGGCGCAGTACTTC
NA	TRBJ2-1	TRBD2	TRBV28	CASSLSGRFFNEQFF	TGTGCCAGCAGTCTCAGCGGGAGGTTTTTCAATGAGCAGTTCTTC
NA	TRBJ2-7	TRBD1	TRBV7-8	CASSLSRGQDPYEQYF	TGTGCCAGCAGCTTATCGAGGGGACAGGACCCCTACGAGCAGTACTTC
NA	TRBJ1-1	TRBD1	TRBV16	CASSQLETGGKRDTEAFF	TGTGCCAGCAGCCAACTCGAGACAGGGGGCAAGAGGGACACTGAAGCTTTCTTT
few	TRBJ1-4	TRBD1	TRBV5-5	CASSLPGQGYEKLFF	TGTGCCAGCAGCCTCCCGGGACAGGGTTATGAAAAACTGTTTTTT
NA	TRBJ2-7	TRBD2	TRBV11-3	CASSFSGRPYEQYF	TGTGCCAGCAGCTTCAGCGGGAGACCCTACGAGCAGTACTTC
NA	TRBJ1-5	NA	TRBV6-6	CATPETADSNQPQHF	TGTGCCACCCCAGAGACAGCTGATAGCAATCAGCCCCAGCATTTT
NA	TRBJ2-7	TRBD1	TRBV9	CASSVVRGQASGRRYEQYF	TGTGCCAGCAGCGTAGTGAGGGGGCAGGCGAGCGGCCGACGATACGAGCAGTACTTC
NA	TRBJ2-6	TRBD2	TRBV28	CASSWGGLRISGANVLTF	TGTGCCAGCAGTTGGGGGGGACTGCGAATCTCTGGGGCCAACGTCCTGACTTTC
NA	TRBJ2-1	NA	TRBV5-4	CASSPREKGNEQFF	TGTGCCAGCAGCCCACGGGAGAAGGGCAATGAGCAGTTCTTC
NA	TRBJ1-1	NA	TRBV28	CASREGSRGTEAFF	TGTGCCAGCAGGGAGGGGAGCCGGGGGACTGAAGCTTTCTTT
NA	TRBJ1-2	TRBD1	TRBV7-2	CASSLGDRGKGGYTF	TGTGCCAGCAGCTTAGGAGACAGGGGGAAGGGTGGCTACACCTTC
NA	TRBJ1-2	TRBD1	TRBV7-2	CASSPMQGAFGYTF	TGTGCCAGCAGCCCAATGCAGGGGGCATTCGGCTACACCTTC
NA	TRBJ1-2	NA	TRBV7-2	CASSLALDSLYGYTF	TGTGCCAGCAGCTTAGCGCTAGACAGCCTCTATGGCTACACCTTC
NA	TRBJ1-2	NA	TRBV28	CASSSTTTNYGYTF	TGTGCCAGCAGTTCGACGACAACGAACTATGGCTACACCTTC
NA	TRBJ1-5	TRBD1	TRBV2	CASSSGQGKEQPQHF	TGTGCCAGCAGCTCTGGACAGGGGAAGGAACAGCCCCAGCATTTT
once	TRBJ2-2	NA	TRBV7-3	CASKQGPTGELFF	TGTGCCAGTAAGCAGGGGCCCACCGGGGAGCTGTTTTTT
NA	TRBJ1-1	TRBD1	TRBV9	CASSVAGTGGTEAFF	TGTGCCAGCAGCGTAGCCGGGACAGGGGGTACTGAAGCTTTCTTT
NA	TRBJ2-1	NA	TRBV7-9	CASSDARRGLDNEQFF	TGTGCCAGCAGCGATGCGCGTAGAGGCCTGGACAATGAGCAGTTCTTC
NA	TRBJ2-2	TRBD1	TRBV28	CASGTGGTGELFF	TGTGCCAGCGGGACAGGGGGAACCGGGGAGCTGTTTTTT